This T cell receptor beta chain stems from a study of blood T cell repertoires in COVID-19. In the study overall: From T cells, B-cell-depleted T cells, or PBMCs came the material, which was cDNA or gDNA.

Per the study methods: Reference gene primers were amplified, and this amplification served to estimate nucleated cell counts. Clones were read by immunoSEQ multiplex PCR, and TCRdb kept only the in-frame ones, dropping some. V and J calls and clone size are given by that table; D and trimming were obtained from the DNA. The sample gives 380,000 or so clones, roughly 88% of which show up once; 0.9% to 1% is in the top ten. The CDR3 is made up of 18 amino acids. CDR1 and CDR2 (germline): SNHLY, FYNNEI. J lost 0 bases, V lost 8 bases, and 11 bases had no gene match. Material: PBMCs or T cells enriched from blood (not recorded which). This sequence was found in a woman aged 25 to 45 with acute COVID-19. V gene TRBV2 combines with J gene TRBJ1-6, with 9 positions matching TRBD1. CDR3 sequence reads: CASWDREDLSSYNSPLHF. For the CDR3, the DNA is TGTGCCAGCTGGGACAGGGAGGACCTAAGCTCCTATAATTCACCCCTCCACTTT.